Listed below are T cell receptor beta chains from one sample, sequenced in a study of blood T cell repertoires in COVID-19. Clones were sequenced by immunoSEQ multiplex PCR, and TCRdb holds only the in-frame ones, with some missing. There are 220,000 or so clones in the sample; about 93% occur only once, and approximately 0.77% lies in the top ten. The sequenced sample consisted of peripheral blood. The receptors originated from a man between 60 and 70 years old with COVID-19, enrolled during active disease. The CDR3 runs from the conserved cysteine through the conserved F or W. The D gene is left open where the match is weak. Rows give clone size only sometimes, using once, few, many, or a class for an expanded clone.

CASSSWGLGNTGELFF TGTGCCAGCAGCTCCTGGGGCCTGGGGAACACCGGGGAGCTGTTTTTT NA TRBJ2-2 NA TRBV5-4
CASSIEWRGNGYTF TGTGCCAGTAGTATAGAATGGAGGGGAAATGGCTACACCTTC NA TRBJ1-2 NA TRBV19
CASSSSGSGRRNEQFF TGTGCCAGCAGCTCCTCGGGCAGCGGGAGACGGAATGAGCAGTTCTTC TRBD2 TRBJ2-1 NA TRBV7-9
CASSPGVPTEAFF TGTGCCAGCAGCCCCGGAGTGCCCACTGAAGCTTTCTTT NA TRBJ1-1 NA TRBV3-1/TRBV3-2
CASSGTGTNQPQHF TGTGCCAGCAGCGGTACAGGTACCAATCAGCCCCAGCATTTT NA TRBJ1-5 once TRBV5-5
CASSQEGGRSSGNTIYF TGCGCCAGCAGCCAAGAAGGAGGCAGGAGCTCTGGAAACACCATATATTTT NA TRBJ1-3 NA TRBV4-1
CASSGLLNNEQFF TGTGCCAGCAGTGGACTATTAAACAATGAGCAGTTCTTC NA TRBJ2-1 NA TRBV2
CASGSTGYNSPLHF TGTGCTAGTGGTTCGACAGGGTATAATTCACCCCTCCACTTT TRBD1 TRBJ1-6 NA TRBV12-5
CASSLGLAGGTGELFF TGCGCCAGCAGCCTCGGACTAGCGGGGGGGACCGGGGAGCTGTTTTTT TRBD2 TRBJ2-2 NA TRBV4-1
CSASIIRGNNSPLHF TGCAGTGCTAGTATCATCAGGGGCAATAATTCACCCCTCCACTTT NA TRBJ1-6 NA TRBV20-1
CASSFADWYNEQFF TGTGCCAGCAGCTTCGCCGACTGGTACAATGAGCAGTTCTTC NA TRBJ2-1 NA TRBV7-9
CASSIRNTGELFF TGTGCCAGCAGTATCAGGAACACCGGGGAGCTGTTTTTT NA TRBJ2-2 NA TRBV25-1
CASSIIRVSNRGPGYSNQPQHF TGTGCCAGCAGCATTATAAGGGTGAGCAACAGGGGACCGGGGTATAGCAATCAGCCCCAGCATTTT NA TRBJ1-5 NA TRBV21-1
CASSEDQNTEAFF TGTGCCAGCTCAGAGGATCAGAACACTGAAGCTTTCTTT NA TRBJ1-1 NA TRBV18
CASSAMGQLGSQPQHF TGTGCCAGCAGTGCAATGGGACAGTTAGGCAGTCAGCCCCAGCATTTT TRBD1 TRBJ1-5 NA TRBV2
CASRGGYTEAFF TGTGCCAGCAGAGGAGGATACACTGAAGCTTTCTTT NA TRBJ1-1 NA TRBV27
CASQWSSGRAYNEQFF TGTGCCAGCCAATGGAGTAGCGGGAGGGCCTACAATGAGCAGTTCTTC TRBD2 TRBJ2-1 NA TRBV5-4
CASSAWTGGDPGNTIYF TGTGCCAGCTCAGCCTGGACAGGGGGCGATCCTGGAAACACCATATATTTT TRBD1 TRBJ1-3 NA TRBV18
CASSERDRGREKLFF TGTGCCAGCAGCGAACGGGACAGGGGGCGTGAAAAACTGTTTTTT TRBD1 TRBJ1-4 NA TRBV2
CASSFSPGNYGYTF TGTGCCAGCAGCTTCTCCCCGGGTAACTATGGCTACACCTTC NA TRBJ1-2 NA TRBV11-2
CASSLGGQGRTEAFF TGCGCCAGCAGCTTGGGAGGACAGGGGCGGACTGAAGCTTTCTTT TRBD1 TRBJ1-1 once TRBV5-1
CASRPGLAAFNEQFF TGCGCCAGCAGGCCGGGACTAGCGGCCTTCAATGAGCAGTTCTTC TRBD2 TRBJ2-1 NA TRBV5-1
CASTADFNEKLFF TGTGCCAGCACCGCGGACTTTAATGAAAAACTGTTTTTT NA TRBJ1-4 NA TRBV25-1
CASSSHNSYNEQFF TGTGCCAGCAGCTCGCACAATTCCTACAATGAGCAGTTCTTC NA TRBJ2-1 NA TRBV28
CASSGLQGSPLHF TGTGCCAGCAGTGGGTTGCAGGGTTCACCCCTCCACTTT NA TRBJ1-6 NA TRBV2
CASSGVQGGNQPQHF TGTGCCAGTAGTGGGGTTCAGGGCGGCAATCAGCCCCAGCATTTT NA TRBJ1-5 NA TRBV19
CASSLGFEGTEAFF TGTGCCAGCAGCTTAGGGTTTGAGGGTACTGAAGCTTTCTTT NA TRBJ1-1 NA TRBV7-9
CASSPGTGLAGVEQFF TGTGCCAGCAGCCCCGGAACGGGACTAGCGGGAGTTGAGCAGTTCTTC TRBD2 TRBJ2-1 NA TRBV11-2
CASRSQGGVYEQYF TGTGCCAGCAGGTCCCAGGGAGGGGTCTACGAGCAGTACTTC TRBD2 TRBJ2-7 NA TRBV6-5
CASSQDWSSEQYF TGCGCCAGCAGCCAAGATTGGAGCTCCGAGCAGTACTTC NA TRBJ2-7 NA TRBV4-3
CTSSQGGWSGNTIYF TGCACCAGCAGCCAAGGGGGCTGGTCTGGAAACACCATATATTTT NA TRBJ1-3 NA TRBV1
CASKWGQGAETQYF TGTGCCAGCAAGTGGGGACAGGGGGCTGAGACCCAGTACTTC TRBD1 TRBJ2-5 once TRBV2
CASSPLGGVGLYEQYF TGTGCCAGCAGCCCCCTGGGGGGGGTGGGACTCTACGAGCAGTACTTC TRBD2 TRBJ2-7 NA TRBV7-3
CAWSVPGDVQPQHF TGTGCCTGGAGTGTACCAGGGGACGTTCAGCCCCAGCATTTT NA TRBJ1-5 once TRBV30
CASRRGAGPSDTQYF TGTGCCAGCCGTCGAGGAGCGGGGCCCTCAGATACGCAGTATTTT TRBD2 TRBJ2-3 NA TRBV19
CATKPGTGGTDTQYF TGTGCCACTAAACCCGGGACAGGGGGCACAGATACGCAGTATTTT TRBD1 TRBJ2-3 NA TRBV18
CASSLLAGTIGELFF TGTGCCAGCAGCTTACTAGCGGGGACAATCGGGGAGCTGTTTTTT TRBD2 TRBJ2-2 once TRBV5-5
CASIRSGPSGGANTGELFF TGTGCCAGTATTCGGTCGGGGCCTAGCGGAGGAGCGAACACCGGGGAGCTGTTTTTT TRBD2 TRBJ2-2 NA TRBV19
CASTLWGGGYTF TGCGCCAGCACCCTCTGGGGAGGGGGCTACACCTTC NA TRBJ1-2 NA TRBV10-1
CASNDKGQPNTEAFF TGTGCCAGCAACGACAAGGGACAACCGAACACTGAAGCTTTCTTT NA TRBJ1-1 NA TRBV11-2
CASSQEGQGRGGYTF TGTGCCAGCAGCCAAGAAGGGCAGGGGAGGGGTGGCTACACCTTC NA TRBJ1-2 NA TRBV3-1/TRBV3-2
CASSLVEGNYGYTF TGTGCCAGCAGCTTGGTTGAGGGTAACTATGGCTACACCTTC NA TRBJ1-2 NA TRBV5-6
CASSPGPSGANVLTF TGCGCCAGCAGCCCAGGTCCCTCTGGGGCCAACGTCCTGACTTTC NA TRBJ2-6 NA TRBV4-3
CAWSILRGYTF TGTGCCTGGAGTATTTTGCGGGGCTACACCTTC NA TRBJ1-2 NA TRBV30
CASSQEGVGLAGDNEQFF TGCGCCAGCAGCCAAGAGGGCGTAGGCCTAGCGGGGGACAATGAGCAGTTCTTC TRBD2 TRBJ2-1 NA TRBV4-1
CASSQSGGGSGSLSNEQFF TGTGCCAGCAGCCAAAGCGGCGGCGGTAGCGGGAGCCTTAGTAATGAGCAGTTCTTC TRBD2 TRBJ2-1 NA TRBV3-1/TRBV3-2
CASSPIELGRRFF TGTGCCAGCAGCCCCATAGAGTTAGGGAGGCGGTTCTTC NA TRBJ2-1 NA TRBV9
CASSLGTAAYEQYF TGCGCCAGCAGCTTGGGGACAGCCGCCTACGAGCAGTACTTC NA TRBJ2-7 NA TRBV5-1
CASSLGGLGFDTEAFF TGTGCCAGCAGCTTAGGGGGCCTTGGTTTCGACACTGAAGCTTTCTTT NA TRBJ1-1 NA TRBV11-2
CASSSIPGQGAYEQYF TGTGCCAGCAGCTCCATCCCGGGACAGGGGGCCTACGAGCAGTACTTC TRBD1 TRBJ2-7 NA TRBV5-8
CASSLGGRSTDTQYF TGCGCCAGCAGCTTGGGGGGGCGAAGCACAGATACGCAGTATTTT NA TRBJ2-3 once TRBV5-1
CASSPAGGVETGELFF TGCGCCAGCAGCCCCGCCGGCGGGGTCGAAACCGGGGAGCTGTTTTTT NA TRBJ2-2 NA TRBV5-1
CASSYHPRGGEKLFF TGTGCCAGCAGTTACCATCCAAGGGGCGGTGAAAAACTGTTTTTT NA TRBJ1-4 NA TRBV6-5
CAWSDDEPRLSYEQYF TGTGCCTGGAGTGATGACGAACCGCGGCTCTCCTACGAGCAGTACTTC NA TRBJ2-7 NA TRBV30
CASSQLEYEQYF TGTGCCAGCAGCCAATTGGAGTACGAGCAGTACTTC NA TRBJ2-7 NA TRBV3-1/TRBV3-2
CASSRSGGSTDTQYF TGCGCCAGCAGCCGGTCCGGGGGAAGCACAGATACGCAGTATTTT NA TRBJ2-3 NA TRBV4-1
CASSDPSQPQHF TGTGCCAGCAGTGACCCCTCGCAGCCCCAGCATTTT NA TRBJ1-5 NA TRBV6-1
CASMLQGTGELFF TGCGCCAGCATGTTACAGGGAACCGGGGAGCTGTTTTTT NA TRBJ2-2 NA TRBV5-1
CASSLGTGGLMNTEAFF TGTGCCAGCAGCTTGGGGACAGGGGGCCTGATGAACACTGAAGCTTTCTTT TRBD1 TRBJ1-1 NA TRBV5-4